This T cell receptor beta chain was profiled in a study of T-cell reconstitution after alpha-beta-depleted transplantation in children. Findings and caveats of the study: Two months or so post-transplant, alpha-beta T cells reportedly derived from several hundred expanded graft clones.

As for this clonotype: Its specificity is unknown.

This CDR3 has 15 amino acids. Germline V gives CDR1 SEHNR, CDR2 FQNEAQ (reference sequence). Trimming shortened V by 5 bases and J by 4 bases, and 17 bases separated the two germline ends. Molecular barcoding with unique molecular identifiers was used for the TCRbeta library. TCRdb passed the PCR reads through MiXCR, listing each CDR3 protein once. The profile shows about 980,000 distinct CDR3 sequences, under 30% of them singletons. This clonotype was obtained from a boy in the first two years of life who had a stem cell transplant for SCID, so the T cells may come from the graft donor. Source: PBMCs, mostly from graft donor cells, taken 360 days after TCRalphabeta/CD19-depleted stem cell transplant. The chain couples TRBV7-9 to TRBJ2-5, with D perhaps TRBD2 (6 bases). The CDR3 sequence is CASSGTGEEVETQYF. CDR3 nucleotides: TGTGCCAGCAGCGGAACGGGGGAGGAGGTAGAGACCCAGTACTTC.